This T cell receptor beta chain was obtained from a study of glioma-infiltrating T cells after dendritic cell vaccination. Measured with immunoSEQ multiplex PCR; TCRdb has only the in-frame clones, and not every one. The table records more than 95,000 clones, roughly four fifths of them present only once. The sample here was blood, taken before dendritic cell vaccination. This clonotype originated in a human donor with glioblastoma.

The CDR3 region is CASSPKTSGGASDTQYF. In DNA form, the CDR3 reads TGTGCCAGCAGCCCTAAGACTAGCGGGGGGGCCTCAGATACGCAGTATTTT. The chain carries TRBV11-1 and TRBJ2-3; 14 bases match TRBD2. This CDR3 has 17 amino acids. From germline, CDR1 is SGHAT and CDR2 FQDESV (reference sequence). V lost 5 bases, J lost 4 bases, and 8 bases stayed unmatched. The full variable domain, rest sourced from reference TRBV11-1 and TRBJ2-3, is EAEVAQSPRYKITEKSQAVAFWCDPISGHATLYWYRQILGQGPELLVQFQDESVVDDSQLPKDRFSAERLKGVDSTLKIQPAELGDSAMYLCASSPKTSGGASDTQYFGPGTRLTVL.